The 32 T cell receptor beta chains below come from one sample, sequenced in a study of molecular identifiers for immune sequencing clone quantification. MiXCR, run by TCRdb on the PCR reads, gives a single entry per CDR3 protein. This table has around 470,000 distinct CDR3 sequences, 20% to 25% appearing once. Sequenced sample: naive CD8+ T cells from blood, with Jurkat cell RNA spiked in. As to subset: FACS-sorted CD8+CD4-CCR7+CD45RA+ naive T cells. The receptors shown here come from a human donor in good health. Some libraries in this study had Jurkat cell RNA spiked in.

This clonotype was observed a few times. The rearrangement links TRBV2 to TRBJ2-7, with 10 positions matching TRBD1. This CDR3 is built from 15 residues. Looked up from germline, CDR1 is SNHLY and CDR2 is FYNNEI. Germline trimming cut 4 bases from V and 3 bases from J; bases unmatched to any gene: 6. CDR3 residues: CASSATGTGVYEQYF. The CDR3 bases are TGTGCCAGCAGTGCTACCGGGACAGGGGTCTACGAGCAGTACTTC.

This clonotype was observed a handful of times. The DNA of the CDR3 is TGCGCCAGCAGCCCTCAGGACAGCTCTACCTATGGCTACACCTTC. This encodes CASSPQDSSTYGYTF. This chain links TRBV4-3 with TRBJ1-2; D might be TRBD1 (6 bases). CDR3 size: 15 residues. Trimming took 4 bases from V and 4 from J, leaving 16 bases between them. The germline gives CDR1 LGHNA, CDR2 YSLEER.

This clonotype was seen ten or more times. The rearrangement uses TRBV5-1 and TRBJ2-3; tentative D call: TRBD1 (5 bases). V gave up 0 bases and J gave up 2 bases, with 10 bases separating them. The CDR3 length is 15 residues. Looked up from germline, CDR1 is SGHRS and CDR2 is YFSETQ. As DNA, the CDR3 is TGCGCCAGCAGCTTGGAACTGACAGCCACAGATACGCAGTATTTT. As protein: CASSLELTATDTQYF.

This clonotype occurred a few times. The chain is built from TRBV4-3 and TRBJ1-1; D is unclear. The ends were cut back, 4 bases at V and 4 bases at J, with 13 bases in the middle. The CDR3 runs to 14 residues. CDR1 is LGHNA, CDR2 YSLEER, per germline. The CDR3 sequence: CASSLDYGSTEAFF. CDR3 nucleotide sequence: TGCGCCAGCAGCCTTGACTACGGGAGCACTGAAGCTTTCTTT.

This chain joins TRBV7-9 and TRBJ2-1, with 7 bases aligning to TRBD1. The CDR3 is 13 residues long. J gave up 10 bases and V 1 base, and 4 bases lay outside the gene matches. Germline CDR1 reads SEHNR; CDR2 reads FQNEAQ (reference sequence). CDR3 loop: CASSLDRGQEQFF. DNA for the CDR3: TGTGCCAGCAGCTTAGACAGGGGACAAGAGCAGTTCTTC.

This chain connects TRBV19 to TRBJ2-7; 10 bases map to TRBD2. Germline CDR1 reads LNHDA; CDR2 reads SQIVND (reference sequence). The J segment lost 2 bases and the V segment lost 4 bases, leaving 5 bases of the junction unmatched. The CDR3 extends over 15 amino acids. Here the CDR3 DNA reads TGTGCCAGTAGTACGACGCTAGCGGGAGCCTACGAGCAGTACTTC. It specifies CASSTTLAGAYEQYF.

This clonotype was observed at least ten times. The chain joins TRBV28 to TRBJ2-3, with TRBD2 matching 14 bases. This CDR3 has 16 residues. Germline CDR1 MDHEN, CDR2 SYDVKM. V shed 6 bases and J 6 bases; nucleotides not matched to a gene: 8. The CDR3, as DNA: TGTGCCAGCAGCACCCGACTAGCGGGAGGGATGGATACGCAGTATTTT. Encoded protein: CASSTRLAGGMDTQYF.

This clonotype was recorded a few times. The V and J genes are TRBV4-3 and TRBJ2-1; D gene uncertain. V was clipped by 4 bases and J by 5 bases, with 15 bases between them. The germline CDR1 and CDR2 sequences are LGHNA and YSLEER. This CDR3 comprises 15 residues. The CDR3 coding sequence is TGCGCCAGCAGCCCTGGACCCCTAGGTGACAATGAGCAGTTCTTC. This encodes CASSPGPLGDNEQFF.

This clonotype was observed many times. This chain uses TRBV7-9 with TRBJ2-1; D gene ambiguous. Germline-derived CDR1 and CDR2 are SEHNR and FQNEAQ (reference sequence). V gave up 0 bases and J gave up 5 bases, with 5 bases separating them. The CDR3 runs to 13 residues. The CDR3 DNA reads as TGTGCCAGCAGCTTAGCAACCGACAATGAGCAGTTCTTC. Protein product: CASSLATDNEQFF.

In its sample, this clonotype was seen many times. The chain joins TRBV5-4 to TRBJ2-7, with unresolved D. The V and J ends lost 2 bases and 5 bases respectively, with 5 bases between them. Per germline, CDR1 SGHNT and CDR2 YYREEE (reference sequence). CDR3 size: 11 residues. CDR3 DNA sequence: TGTGCCAGCAGCTTTGCTAACGAGCAGTACTTC. Amino acids: CASSFANEQYF.

The chain uses TRBV12-3 or TRBV12-4 and TRBJ1-2; 7 nucleotides agree with TRBD1. V was clipped by 5 bases and J by 2 bases; unmatched bases: 8. The CDR3 is made up of 15 amino acids. The CDR3 protein is CASSPTTGANYGYTF. The CDR3 DNA reads TGTGCCAGCAGTCCCACCACAGGGGCAAACTATGGCTACACCTTC.

This clonotype was recorded many times. The gene calls are TRBV9 and TRBJ2-2; no firm D call. Germline V gene data show CDR1 as SGDLS and CDR2 as YYNGEE. Trimming stripped 0 bases from V and 2 bases from J, with 5 bases between. The CDR3 is made up of 14 amino acids. CDR3 sequence reads: CASSVGANTGELFF. CDR3 coding DNA: TGTGCCAGCAGCGTAGGTGCAAACACCGGGGAGCTGTTTTTT.

This clonotype was counted a few times. V usage is TRBV13 and J usage is TRBJ2-7; 7 positions match TRBD1. The ends lost 5 bases at V and 2 bases at J; junction bases unmatched: 6. The CDR3 loop spans 14 amino acids. Germline CDR1 is PRHDT and CDR2 is FYEKMQ (reference sequence). This chain's CDR3 is CASSLQGDPYEQYF. DNA of the CDR3: TGTGCCAGCAGCCTCCAGGGGGACCCCTACGAGCAGTACTTC.

This clonotype was seen many times. This sequence joins TRBV4-3 and TRBJ2-3, with a possible D match to TRBD2 (5 bases). V lost 1 base to trimming and J lost 2 bases, with 19 bases between them. The CDR3 length is 18 residues. Germline V CDR1 and CDR2: LGHNA, YSLEER. This chain's CDR3 is CASSQVATTGLDTDTQYF. CDR3 nucleotides: TGCGCCAGCAGCCAAGTAGCTACGACGGGATTGGACACAGATACGCAGTATTTT.

This chain connects TRBV7-8 to TRBJ2-1; D may correspond to TRBD1 or TRBD2 (5 bases each). The CDR3 length is 15 residues. Trimming took off 2 bases at V and 2 bases at J, with 10 bases between the two ends. Germline CDR1 reads SGHVS; CDR2 reads FQNEAQ. The CDR3 protein is CASSLTGTAYNEQFF. The CDR3 nucleotides read TGTGCCAGCAGCTTAACCGGGACGGCCTACAATGAGCAGTTCTTC. The whole variable domain, filled in from reference TRBV7-8 and TRBJ2-1, reads GAGVSQSPRYKVAKRGQDVALRCDPISGHVSLFWYQQALGQGPEFLTYFQNEAQLDKSGLPSDRFFAERPEGSVSTLKIQRTQQEDSAVYLCASSLTGTAYNEQFFGPGTRLTVL.

This clonotype was detected a few times. V gene TRBV20-1 combines with J gene TRBJ2-5; possibly TRBD1 for D (6 bases). From germline, CDR1 is DFQATT and CDR2 SNEGSKA (reference sequence). CDR3 size: 13 residues. Between the trimmed V and J ends, which lost 0 bases and 4 bases, there was a span of 9 bases. The CDR3 spells CSARDWDTETQYF. The CDR3 region has the DNA TGCAGTGCTAGAGATTGGGACACAGAGACCCAGTACTTC.

The gene calls are TRBV6-2 or TRBV6-3 and TRBJ2-2; the match to TRBD1 covers 9 bases. This CDR3 has 15 residues. Per the germline V gene, CDR1 is MNHEY and CDR2 is SVGEGT. V trimming: 6 bases; J trimming: 5 bases; junction bases outside the gene matches: 7. The CDR3 DNA reads as TGTGCCAGCAGAAACTCCGGGACAGGGACCGGGGAGCTGTTTTTT. Translation gives CASRNSGTGTGELFF.

This clonotype showed up many times. V is TRBV4-1 and J is TRBJ2-3, with D unresolved. This CDR3 has 13 residues. The germline V and J ends were trimmed by 5 bases and 3 bases, with 9 bases remaining between them. CDR1 and CDR2 from the germline V gene are MGHRA and YSYEKL. The CDR3 loop reads CASSGTNTDTQYF. The CDR3 DNA is TGCGCCAGCAGCGGCACGAATACAGATACGCAGTATTTT.

There are many counts of this clonotype. V is TRBV7-9 and J is TRBJ1-3; 8 bases match TRBD1. The CDR3 is 15 residues long. The V segment lost 7 bases and the J segment 4 bases; nucleotides outside the gene matches: 9. From germline, CDR1 is SEHNR and CDR2 FQNEAQ (reference sequence). CDR3: CASINRGGSGNTIYF. As DNA, the CDR3 is TGTGCCAGCATCAACAGGGGGGGATCGGGAAACACCATATATTTT.

A word on this clonotype: Possible read error: a much larger clone is one base away. The V and J genes are TRBV19 and TRBJ1-4; 7 bases map to TRBD1. From germline, CDR1 is LNHDA and CDR2 SQIVND (reference sequence). The CDR3 is made up of 15 amino acids. CDR3 region: CASRTGIGTNEKLSF. CDR3 bases: TGTGCCAGTCGGACAGGTATTGGGACTAATGAAAAACTGTCTTTT.

Many counts were recorded for this clonotype. One end of the junction varies from germline; a read error may be responsible. V usage is TRBV12-3 or TRBV12-4 and J usage is TRBJ1-3; possible D gene TRBD1, 5 bases. There are 16 residues in the CDR3. CDR3 protein: CASSLADRFVGNTIYF. CDR3 in DNA: TGTGCCAGCAGCTTAGCAGACAGATTTGTCGGAAACACCATATATTTT.

This chain uses TRBV27 with TRBJ1-6; D is ambiguous. The CDR3 runs to 14 residues. The V end lost 4 bases, the J end lost 10 bases, and 14 bases lay between the germline ends. Germline V CDR1 and CDR2: MNHEY, SMNVEV (reference sequence). Here the CDR3 DNA reads TGTGCCAGCAGTTCCGCGGGGTCCACCTCACCCCTCCACTTT. Translation: CASSSAGSTSPLHF.

For this clonotype: A much larger clone lies one base from this, so it may be a read error. The chain employs TRBV28 and TRBJ2-5; 10 nucleotides agree with TRBD2. This CDR3 comprises 15 residues. The V and J ends lost 5 bases and 4 bases, in that order; junction bases with no gene match: 7. In germline, CDR1 is MDHEN, CDR2 SYDVKM. In DNA, the CDR3 is TGTGCCAGCAGTGACAGACTAGCGGGTAGAGAGACCCAGTACTTC. It codes for CASSDRLAGRETQYF.

The chain links TRBV20-1 to TRBJ2-3; 13 bases align to TRBD2. Germline CDR1 reads DFQATT; CDR2 reads SNEGSKA (reference sequence). This CDR3 is 16 amino acids long. V was pared by 0 bases and J by 3 bases, with 3 bases of the junction left unmatched. CDR3 in amino acids: CSARDTTSGRTDTQYF. The CDR3 bases are TGCAGTGCTAGAGATACGACTAGCGGGAGGACAGATACGCAGTATTTT.

This clonotype was picked up many times. The chain has TRBV27 and TRBJ2-6; D unresolved. CDR3 length equals 14 residues. The germline V and J ends were trimmed by 2 bases and 2 bases, with 4 bases remaining between them. Germline assignment: CDR1 MNHEY and CDR2 SMNVEV (reference sequence). CDR3 coding DNA: TGTGCCAGCAGTTTACGTCCTGGGGCCAACGTCCTGACTTTC. Translating gives CASSLRPGANVLTF.

This sequence joins TRBV10-3 and TRBJ2-7; D tentatively fits TRBD1 or TRBD2 (5 bases each). CDR1 and CDR2 (germline): ENHRY, SYGVKD. V lost 2 bases and J 4 bases, leaving 6 bases between the germline ends. This CDR3 spans 12 amino acids. CDR3 in DNA: TGTGCCATCAGTGAGGGGGGATACGAGCAGTACTTC. This encodes CAISEGGYEQYF.

In its sample, this clonotype was seen many times. The chain employs TRBV20-1 and TRBJ2-7, with D possibly being TRBD1 (5 bases). Germline V lookup: CDR1 DFQATT, CDR2 SNEGSKA (reference sequence). The V end was cut by 1 base, the J end by 2 bases, with 9 bases between. The CDR3 sequence is 13 residues long. For the CDR3, the DNA is TGCAGTGCTAGAGTGGTCAGGGCCTACGAGCAGTACTTC. This sequence encodes CSARVVRAYEQYF.

The J gene is TRBJ2-1, the V gene TRBV7-3; D is perhaps TRBD1 (5 bases). The CDR3 is made up of 15 amino acids. Trimming pared 0 bases from V and 1 base from J, leaving 7 bases between. Looked up from germline, CDR1 is SGHTA and CDR2 is FQGTGA. CDR3 residues: CASSLTGVSYNEQFF. For the CDR3, the DNA is TGTGCCAGCAGCTTAACAGGGGTATCCTACAATGAGCAGTTCTTC.

There are many counts of this clonotype. V is TRBV29-1 and J is TRBJ2-3, with a tentative D call TRBD2 (7 bases). Trimming removed 3 bases at V and 4 bases at J, with 17 bases between. Germline assignment: CDR1 SQVTM and CDR2 ANQGSEA. This CDR3 has 15 residues. CDR3 sequence reads: CSVEERGGSPDTQYF. The CDR3 bases are TGCAGCGTTGAGGAGAGGGGGGGAAGTCCAGATACGCAGTATTTT.

Note on this clonotype: The junction and the germline gene differ at one end; a read error may be behind it. This chain links TRBV4-3 with TRBJ2-1; D possibly corresponds to TRBD2 (5 bases). This CDR3 is 14 amino acids long. Looked up from germline, CDR1 is LGHNA and CDR2 is YSLEER. The CDR3, as DNA: TGCGCCAGCAGCCCCGGGGTAGTCTACGATGAGCAGTTCTTC. This sequence encodes CASSPGVVYDEQFF.

The rearrangement joins TRBV27 to TRBJ1-4, with D uncertain. Per the germline V gene, CDR1 is MNHEY and CDR2 is SMNVEV (reference sequence). The CDR3 spans 13 residues. V was clipped by 7 bases and J by 7 bases, with 13 bases between them. The DNA for the CDR3 is TGTGCCAGCACGCAAAACCTTGGTGAAAAACTGTTTTTT. Residues: CASTQNLGEKLFF.

This clonotype has only a few counts. The V gene is TRBV28, the J gene TRBJ2-7; 12 positions agree with TRBD2. The germline V gene has CDR1 MDHEN and CDR2 SYDVKM. The CDR3 is 14 amino acids. The trim removed 6 bases at V and 4 bases at J, leaving 4 bases unmatched. CDR3 nucleotides: TGTGCCAGCAGGACTAGCGGGAGTTTGTACGAGCAGTACTTC. This encodes CASRTSGSLYEQYF. The full variable domain, with the rest looked up from reference TRBV28 and TRBJ2-7, is DVKVTQSSRYLVKRTGEKVFLECVQDMDHENMFWYRQDPGLGLRLIYFSYDVKMKEKGDIPEGYSVSREKKERFSLILESASTNQTSMYLCASRTSGSLYEQYFGPGTRLTVT.